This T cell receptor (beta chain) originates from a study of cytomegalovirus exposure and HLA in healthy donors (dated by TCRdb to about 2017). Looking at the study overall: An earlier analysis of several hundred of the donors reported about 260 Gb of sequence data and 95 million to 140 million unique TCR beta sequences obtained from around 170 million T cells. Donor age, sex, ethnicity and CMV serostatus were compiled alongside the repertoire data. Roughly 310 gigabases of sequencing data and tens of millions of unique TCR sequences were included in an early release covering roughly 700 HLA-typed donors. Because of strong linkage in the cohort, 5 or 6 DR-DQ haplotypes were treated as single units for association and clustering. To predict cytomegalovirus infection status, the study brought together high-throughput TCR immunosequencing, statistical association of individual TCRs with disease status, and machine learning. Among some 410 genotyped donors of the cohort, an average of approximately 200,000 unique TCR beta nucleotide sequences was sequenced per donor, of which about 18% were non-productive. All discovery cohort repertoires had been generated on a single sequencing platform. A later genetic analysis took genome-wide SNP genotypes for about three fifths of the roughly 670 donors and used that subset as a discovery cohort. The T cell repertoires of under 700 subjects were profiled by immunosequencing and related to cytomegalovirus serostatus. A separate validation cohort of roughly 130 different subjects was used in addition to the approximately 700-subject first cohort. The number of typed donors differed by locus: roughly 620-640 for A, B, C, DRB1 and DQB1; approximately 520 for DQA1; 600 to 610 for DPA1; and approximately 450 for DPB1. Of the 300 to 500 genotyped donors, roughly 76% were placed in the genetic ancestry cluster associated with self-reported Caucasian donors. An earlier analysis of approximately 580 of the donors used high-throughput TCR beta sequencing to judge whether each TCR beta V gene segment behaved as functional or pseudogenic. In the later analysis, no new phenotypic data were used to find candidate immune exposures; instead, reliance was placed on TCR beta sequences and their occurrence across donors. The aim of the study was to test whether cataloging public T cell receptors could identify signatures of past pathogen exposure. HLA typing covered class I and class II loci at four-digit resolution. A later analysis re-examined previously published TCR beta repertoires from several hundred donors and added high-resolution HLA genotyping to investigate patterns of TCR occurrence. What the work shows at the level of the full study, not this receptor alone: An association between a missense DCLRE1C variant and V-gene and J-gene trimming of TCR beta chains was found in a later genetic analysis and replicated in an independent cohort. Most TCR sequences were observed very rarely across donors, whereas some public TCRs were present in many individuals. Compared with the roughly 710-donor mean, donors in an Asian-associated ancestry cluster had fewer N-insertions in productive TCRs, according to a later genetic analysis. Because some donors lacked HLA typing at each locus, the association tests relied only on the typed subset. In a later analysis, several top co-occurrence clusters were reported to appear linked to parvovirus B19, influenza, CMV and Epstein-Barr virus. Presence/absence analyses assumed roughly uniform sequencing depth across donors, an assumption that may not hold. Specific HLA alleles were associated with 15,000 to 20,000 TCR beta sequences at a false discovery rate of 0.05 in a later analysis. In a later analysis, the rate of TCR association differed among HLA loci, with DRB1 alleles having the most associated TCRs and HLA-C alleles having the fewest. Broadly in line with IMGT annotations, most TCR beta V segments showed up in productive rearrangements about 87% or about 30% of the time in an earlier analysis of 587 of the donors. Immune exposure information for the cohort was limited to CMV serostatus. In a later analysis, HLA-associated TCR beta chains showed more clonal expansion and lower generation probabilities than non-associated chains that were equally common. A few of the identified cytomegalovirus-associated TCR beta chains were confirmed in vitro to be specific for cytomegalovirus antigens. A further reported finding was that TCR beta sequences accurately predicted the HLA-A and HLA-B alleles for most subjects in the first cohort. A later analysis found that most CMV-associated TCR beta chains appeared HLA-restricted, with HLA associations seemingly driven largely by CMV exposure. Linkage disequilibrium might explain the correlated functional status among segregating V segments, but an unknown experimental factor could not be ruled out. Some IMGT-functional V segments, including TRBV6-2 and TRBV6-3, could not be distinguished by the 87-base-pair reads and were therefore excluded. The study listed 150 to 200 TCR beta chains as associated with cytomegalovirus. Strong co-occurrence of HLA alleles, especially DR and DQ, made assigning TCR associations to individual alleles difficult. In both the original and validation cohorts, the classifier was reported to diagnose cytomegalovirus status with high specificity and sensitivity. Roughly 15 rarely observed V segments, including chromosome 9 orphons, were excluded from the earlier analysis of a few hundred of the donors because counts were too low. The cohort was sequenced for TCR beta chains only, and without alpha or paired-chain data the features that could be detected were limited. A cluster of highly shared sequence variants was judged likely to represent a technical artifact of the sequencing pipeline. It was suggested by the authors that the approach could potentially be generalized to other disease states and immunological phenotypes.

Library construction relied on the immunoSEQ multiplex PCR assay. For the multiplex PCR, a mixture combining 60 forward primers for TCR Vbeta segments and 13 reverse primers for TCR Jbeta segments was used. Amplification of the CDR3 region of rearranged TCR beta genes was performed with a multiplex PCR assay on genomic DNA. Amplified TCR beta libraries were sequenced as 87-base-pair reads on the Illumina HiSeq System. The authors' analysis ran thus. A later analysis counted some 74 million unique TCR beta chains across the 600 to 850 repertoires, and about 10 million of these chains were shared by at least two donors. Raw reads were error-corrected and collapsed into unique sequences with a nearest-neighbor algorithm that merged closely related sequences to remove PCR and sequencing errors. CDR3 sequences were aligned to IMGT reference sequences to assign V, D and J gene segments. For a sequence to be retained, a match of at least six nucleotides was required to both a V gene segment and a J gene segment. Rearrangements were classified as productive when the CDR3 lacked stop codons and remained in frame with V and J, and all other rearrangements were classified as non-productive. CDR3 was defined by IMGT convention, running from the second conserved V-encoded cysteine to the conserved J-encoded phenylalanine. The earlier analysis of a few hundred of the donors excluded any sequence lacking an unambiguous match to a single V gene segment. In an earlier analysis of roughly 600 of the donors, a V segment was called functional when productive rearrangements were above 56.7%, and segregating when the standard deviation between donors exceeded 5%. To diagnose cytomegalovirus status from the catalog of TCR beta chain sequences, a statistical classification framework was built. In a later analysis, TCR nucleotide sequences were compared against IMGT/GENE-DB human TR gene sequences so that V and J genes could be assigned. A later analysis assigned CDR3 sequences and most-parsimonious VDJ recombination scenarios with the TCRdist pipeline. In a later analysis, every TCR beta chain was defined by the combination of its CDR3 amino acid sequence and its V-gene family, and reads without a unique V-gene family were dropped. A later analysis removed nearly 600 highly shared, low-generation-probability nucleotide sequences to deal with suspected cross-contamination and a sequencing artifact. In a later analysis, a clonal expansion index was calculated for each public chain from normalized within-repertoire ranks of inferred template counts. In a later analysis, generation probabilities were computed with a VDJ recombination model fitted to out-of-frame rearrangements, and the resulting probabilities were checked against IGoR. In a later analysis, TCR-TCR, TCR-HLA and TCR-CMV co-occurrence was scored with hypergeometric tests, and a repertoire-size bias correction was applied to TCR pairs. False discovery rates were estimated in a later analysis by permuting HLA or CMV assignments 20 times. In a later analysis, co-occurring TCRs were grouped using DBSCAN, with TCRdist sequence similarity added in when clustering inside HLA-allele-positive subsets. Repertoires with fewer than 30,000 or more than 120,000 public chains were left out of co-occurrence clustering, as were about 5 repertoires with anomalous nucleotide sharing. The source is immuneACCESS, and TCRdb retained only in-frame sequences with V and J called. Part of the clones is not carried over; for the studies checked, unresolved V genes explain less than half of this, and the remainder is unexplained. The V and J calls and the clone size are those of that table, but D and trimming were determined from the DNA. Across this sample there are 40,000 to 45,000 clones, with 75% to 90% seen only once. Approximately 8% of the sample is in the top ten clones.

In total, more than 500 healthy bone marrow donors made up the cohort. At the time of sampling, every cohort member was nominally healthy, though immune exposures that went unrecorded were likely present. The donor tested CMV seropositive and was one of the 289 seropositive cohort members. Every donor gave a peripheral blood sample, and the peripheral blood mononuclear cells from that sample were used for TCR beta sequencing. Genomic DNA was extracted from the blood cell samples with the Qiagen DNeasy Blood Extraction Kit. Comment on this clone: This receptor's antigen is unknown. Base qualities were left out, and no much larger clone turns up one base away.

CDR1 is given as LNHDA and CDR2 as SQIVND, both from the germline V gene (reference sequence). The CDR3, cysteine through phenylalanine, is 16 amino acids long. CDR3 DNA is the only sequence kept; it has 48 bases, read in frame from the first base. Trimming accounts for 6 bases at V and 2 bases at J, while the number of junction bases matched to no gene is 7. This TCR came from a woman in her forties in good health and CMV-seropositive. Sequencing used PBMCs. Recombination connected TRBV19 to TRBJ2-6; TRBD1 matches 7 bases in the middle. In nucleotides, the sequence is TGTGCCAGTAGCAAATCGACAGGGACTGGGGCCAACGTCCTGACTTTC. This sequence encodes CASSKSTGTGANVLTF.